This TCR beta chain was documented in a study of blood T cells in healthy people across ages. Of note for this clonotype: The antigen is not known.

For the second PCR, which ran for about 7 to 11 cycles, a sample-barcoded 5' primer and a J-beta primer mix were used. Tagging of each cDNA molecule was performed by a template-switch adaptor with 12 random nucleotides. TCRdb reprocessed the 5' RACE reads via MiXCR and lists one record per CDR3 protein. The profile covers around 1.5 million distinct CDR3 sequences, with around 36% appearing a single time and 11% taken by the ten largest. The study, taken as a whole, reports: Higher diversity, along with more naive CD4+ cells, distinguished long-lived donors from aged donors.

Germline V lookup: CDR1 DFQATT, CDR2 SNEGSKA (reference sequence). V lost 6 bases and J lost 4, with 15 bases in between. This CDR3 region has 14 residues. Sequencing was done on a sample of blood. The receptor's source is a woman under 40 in good health. The chain has TRBV20-1 and TRBJ2-2; perhaps TRBD2 as D (6 bases). The CDR3 DNA is TGCAGTGCGAAGGAAGCGCGGGGCACCGGGGAGCTGTTTTTT. Translating it yields CSAKEARGTGELFF.